Below, 9 T cell receptor beta chains from the same sample are listed, as sequenced in a study of blood T cell repertoires in COVID-19. Sequencing was performed with immunoSEQ multiplex PCR; in TCRdb, only in-frame clones are kept and a portion is missing. The sample holds tens of thousands of clones; around 90% are singletons and the top ten take 5.3%. The sample was peripheral blood. The source of these receptors is a man aged 50 or older with acute or convalescent COVID-19.

This rearrangement joins TRBV7-9 to TRBJ2-6, with D perhaps matching TRBD1 (5 bases). CDR3 length: 18 residues. Trimming removed 4 bases from V and 1 base from J, with 17 bases in between. The germline gives CDR1 SEHNR, CDR2 FQNEAQ (reference sequence). Here the CDR3 DNA reads TGTGCCAGCAGCTCAACCACAGGATCCTGGTCTGGGGCCAACGTCCTGACTTTC. Protein: CASSSTTGSWSGANVLTF.

The chain joins TRBV19 to TRBJ2-3, with 7 bases identical to TRBD2. CDR1 LNHDA and CDR2 SQIVND come from the germline V gene (reference sequence). V gave up 6 bases and J gave up 2 bases; unmatched junction bases: 8. CDR3 length: 15 amino acids. CDR3 in DNA: TGTGCCAGTAGCCTACTAGCGAGACCCACAGATACGCAGTATTTT. This encodes CASSLLARPTDTQYF.

The chain uses TRBV29-1 and TRBJ1-1; 7 bases match TRBD1. The J segment lost 5 bases and the V segment lost 7 bases, leaving 4 bases of the junction unmatched. There are 11 residues in the CDR3. From germline, CDR1 is SQVTM and CDR2 ANQGSEA. CDR3 in amino acids: CSGWGQTEAFF. DNA for the CDR3: TGCAGCGGCTGGGGACAGACTGAAGCTTTCTTT.

The chain uses TRBV6-5 and TRBJ1-2, with 9 bases lining up with TRBD1. The ends lost 3 bases at V and 6 bases at J; junction bases unmatched: 8. There are 15 residues in the CDR3. In germline, CDR1 is MNHEY, CDR2 SVGAGI. CDR3 sequence (DNA): TGTGCCAGCAGTTATGGGACAGGGTCAACTCATGGCTACACCTTC. It encodes CASSYGTGSTHGYTF.

The chain employs TRBV10-3 and TRBJ2-7, with a tentative D call TRBD2 (5 bases). Germline lookup yields CDR1 ENHRY and CDR2 SYGVKD. The CDR3 sequence is 15 residues long. With 2 bases removed from V and 5 bases from J, the gap between germline ends came to 16 bases. The CDR3 nucleotides are TGTGCCATCAGTGAGAGGATAGGAATCGGGGACGAGCAGTACTTC. Translation gives CAISERIGIGDEQYF.

On this clone itself: This CDR3 is also generated by other DNA sequences in the sample. The chain joins TRBV5-1 to TRBJ2-2; 8 nucleotides align to TRBD1. CDR3 size: 16 residues. The ends lost 0 bases at V and 1 base at J; junction bases unmatched: 2. The germline V gene encodes CDR1 SGHRS and CDR2 YFSETQ. The CDR3 coding sequence is TGCGCCAGCAGCTTGGTAGGACAGGGGAACACCGGGGAGCTGTTTTTT. This codes for CASSLVGQGNTGELFF.

The V and J genes are TRBV27 and TRBJ1-3, with TRBD1 as a possible D gene (6 bases). CDR1 is MNHEY, CDR2 SMNVEV, per germline (reference sequence). The CDR3 runs to 16 residues. V shed 5 bases and J shed 0 bases, with 14 bases lying between them. CDR3 residues: CASSTQQGYSGNTIYF. The CDR3 DNA is TGTGCCAGCAGTACCCAACAGGGCTACTCTGGAAACACCATATATTTT.

This chain connects TRBV4-2 to TRBJ2-5, with 8 bases fitting TRBD2. V shed 1 base, J shed 5 bases, and the junction held 0 bases outside the gene matches. Germline CDR1 is LGHNA and CDR2 is YNFKEQ. The CDR3 extends over 13 amino acids. The DNA of the CDR3 is TGTGCCAGCAGCCAAGCGGGAGGGGAGACCCAGTACTTC. It specifies CASSQAGGETQYF.

V and J are TRBV7-9 and TRBJ1-5; 12 positions agree with TRBD1. CDR3 length: 16 amino acids. The germline CDR1 and CDR2 sequences are SEHNR and FQNEAQ (reference sequence). The junction had 4 bases not matched to a gene; V was cut back by 1 base and J by 6 bases. CDR3 loop: CASSLGGQGASQPQHF. Here the CDR3 DNA reads TGTGCCAGCAGCTTAGGGGGACAGGGGGCGTCTCAGCCCCAGCATTTT.